A selection of T cell receptor beta chains follows, all from one sample in a study of T cell responses to AZD1222 COVID-19 vaccine. Clones were read by immunoSEQ multiplex PCR, and TCRdb kept only the in-frame ones, dropping some. The sample shows around 220,000 clones, around 94% of them seen only once. Sequenced material: peripheral blood, taken 28 days after the second dose of the MenACWY control vaccine. These receptor sequences come from an adult who received the MenACWY meningococcal vaccine as a control. The CDR3 runs from the conserved cysteine through the conserved F or W. A D gene is named only where the DNA matches it firmly. Expanded clones get a size class; other rows say once, few or many, or leave the size out.

d_call,j_call,v_call,clone_size,cdr3_nt,cdr3_aa
NA,TRBJ1-5,TRBV7-2,NA,TGTGCCAGCAGCCCATATGCCAATCAGCCCCAGCATTTT,CASSPYANQPQHF
NA,TRBJ2-2,TRBV7-6,NA,TGTGCCAGCATCCCTGGGGTGGGGAATATGGAAGGCGGGGAGCTGTTTTTT,CASIPGVGNMEGGELFF
NA,TRBJ1-5,TRBV4-1,once,TGCGCCAGCAGCCAAGATGGCGGGAATAGCAATCAGCCCCAGCATTTT,CASSQDGGNSNQPQHF
NA,TRBJ2-1,TRBV7-2,NA,TGTGCCAGCAGCTCCCACGACAGTAGCAATGAGCAGTTCTTC,CASSSHDSSNEQFF
NA,TRBJ1-2,TRBV27,NA,TGTGCCAGCAGCCCCCTAGATTCCTATGGCTGCACCTTC,CASSPLDSYGCTF
NA,TRBJ2-7,TRBV10-3,NA,TGTGCCACCATAAACCTTCTCTCGGGGGAGCAGTACTTC,CATINLLSGEQYF
TRBD1,TRBJ2-7,TRBV6-5,NA,TGTGCCAGCAGTTCCGACAGGGGCTACGAGCAGTACTTC,CASSSDRGYEQYF
TRBD2,TRBJ2-1,TRBV11-2,once,TGTGCCAGCAGCTTCGGCGGGAGCTCCTACAATGAGCAGTTCTTC,CASSFGGSSYNEQFF
TRBD2,TRBJ2-1,TRBV29-1,NA,TGCAGCGTTGGGGGACTAGCGGGTAGGCCCGGCAATGAGCAGTTCTTC,CSVGGLAGRPGNEQFF
NA,TRBJ1-3,TRBV5-4,NA,TGTGCCAGCAGCTTGGTTGGGGGCGCCGGTGGAAACACCATATATTTT,CASSLVGGAGGNTIYF
NA,TRBJ1-1,TRBV27,NA,TGTGCCAGCAGTTTAACATGGACAACGATGAACACTGAAGCTTTCTTT,CASSLTWTTMNTEAFF
TRBD1,TRBJ1-5,TRBV6-5,NA,TGTGCCAGCAGCAGGGGGCGCCATCAGCCCCAGCATTTT,CASSRGRHQPQHF
TRBD2,TRBJ2-3,TRBV6-5,NA,TGTGCCAGCAGCCCCGGACTAGCGGTCACAGATACGCAGTATTTT,CASSPGLAVTDTQYF
NA,TRBJ1-1,TRBV7-9,NA,TGTGCCAGCAGCTTAACTCGGAACACTGAAGCTTTCTTT,CASSLTRNTEAFF
NA,TRBJ1-1,TRBV5-1,once,TGCGCCAGCAGCTTCAACCTTCCCAAGAACACTGAAGCTTTCTTT,CASSFNLPKNTEAFF
NA,TRBJ1-2,TRBV12-3/TRBV12-4,NA,TGTGCCAGCAGTTTACTGGGCGCTCCGGGCTACACCTTC,CASSLLGAPGYTF
TRBD2,TRBJ2-7,TRBV7-3,NA,TGTGCCAGCAGCCCGGCGGGAGGCTACGAGCAGTACTTC,CASSPAGGYEQYF
NA,TRBJ1-2,TRBV11-2,NA,TGTGCCAGCAGCTTAGGACAGAACTATGGCTACACCTTC,CASSLGQNYGYTF
NA,TRBJ1-4,TRBV4-3,once,TGCGCCAGCAGCCAAGCCGAACTTAATGAAAAACTGTTTTTT,CASSQAELNEKLFF
TRBD2,TRBJ2-1,TRBV9,NA,TGTGCCAGCAGTGAACTAGCGGGGGGGTACACCAATGAGCAGTTCTTC,CASSELAGGYTNEQFF
TRBD2,TRBJ2-3,TRBV7-6,once,TGTGCCAGCAGCTTAGCGGGAGGGAGCACAGATACGCAGTATTTT,CASSLAGGSTDTQYF
TRBD2,TRBJ2-7,TRBV28,once,TGTGCCAGCAGTTCCGGCGGGACTAGCGGGGCTTACGAGCAGTACTTC,CASSSGGTSGAYEQYF
TRBD1,TRBJ1-2,TRBV7-9,NA,TGTGCCAGCAGCTTATCGACAGGGGAATCTAACTATGGCTACACCTTC,CASSLSTGESNYGYTF
NA,TRBJ2-5,TRBV28,NA,TGTGCCAGCAGTTCCTCAGGGGAGGGAGAGACCCAGTACTTC,CASSSSGEGETQYF
TRBD1,TRBJ2-7,TRBV5-6,NA,TGTGCCAGCAGCCACAGACAGGGGACACCCTACGAGCAGTACTTC,CASSHRQGTPYEQYF
NA,TRBJ1-2,TRBV27,NA,TGTGCCAGCAGTTTAAGACGGGAGTATGGCTACACCTTC,CASSLRREYGYTF
NA,TRBJ2-5,TRBV12-3/TRBV12-4,NA,TGTGCCAGCAGGGGGGACTACCAAGAGACCCAGTACTTC,CASRGDYQETQYF
TRBD2,TRBJ2-3,TRBV6-5,NA,TGTGCCAGCAACTGGGCGGGAGCAGGGACAGATACGCAGTATTTT,CASNWAGAGTDTQYF
NA,TRBJ2-5,TRBV6-1,NA,TGTGCCAGCAGTGAAGTTACAGAACAAGAGACCCAGTACTTC,CASSEVTEQETQYF
NA,TRBJ2-3,TRBV19,few,TGTGCCAGTAGTATTCGGGTTACAGATACGCAGTATTTT,CASSIRVTDTQYF
NA,TRBJ2-7,TRBV5-1,once,TGCGCCAGCAGCTTGGCAAAGGGCAGATTTATCCACGAGCAGTACTTC,CASSLAKGRFIHEQYF